The entry that follows covers one TCR beta chain sequence. Antigen specificity is unknown. Other DNA sequences from this sample encode an identical CDR3 as well. People whose metastatic non-small-cell lung cancer was chemo-refractory got focal radiation along with CTLA-4 blockade by ipilimumab. These data belong to a study of radiotherapy plus CTLA-4 blockade in lung cancer. Across the whole study: The study recorded objective responses in approximately 19% of patients and disease control in 31%.

V lost 4 bases, J lost 4 bases, and 26 bases stayed unmatched. The CDR3 loop spans 21 amino acids. Per germline, CDR1 SGHRS and CDR2 YFSETQ. The data were produced by immunoSEQ multiplex PCR, yet TCRdb's version contains in-frame clones alone and is incomplete. The sample yields 55,000 to 80,000 clones, roughly 84% seen once. Study results and limitations: The best prediction of response reportedly came from early blood T cell clone dynamics, with interferon-beta. In blood, tumor-derived TCR clones expanded after radiotherapy plus ipilimumab.

The sequences come from peripheral blood, collected from a patient treated with radiotherapy plus ipilimumab. V and J are TRBV5-1 and TRBJ1-1, with 9 positions matching TRBD1. This receptor was obtained from a human donor with non-small cell lung cancer that progressed on radiotherapy plus ipilimumab. The CDR3 nucleotides are TGCGCCAGCAGCCGTAAAATCGCGGACAGGGGACGAGGGGTTGAGACCACTGAAGCTTTCTTT. It yields the protein CASSRKIADRGRGVETTEAFF.